The 23 T cell receptor beta chains below were found in one sample sequenced in a study of cytomegalovirus exposure and HLA in healthy donors. PCR was performed using 60 Vbeta and 13 Jbeta primers. Repertoires were generated with immunoSEQ multiplex PCR, while TCRdb's copy carries only in-frame clones and drops some. The table has about 180,000 clones, about 82% seen once. The sequenced sample consisted of PBMCs. These receptors all stem from a woman between 45 and 65 years old in good health and CMV-seropositive.

The chain links TRBV5-4 to TRBJ2-3, with 13 bases fitting TRBD2. CDR1 is SGHNT, CDR2 YYREEE, per germline (reference sequence). CDR3 length: 16 residues. The trim removed 4 bases at V and 6 bases at J, leaving 8 bases unmatched. The CDR3 DNA sequence: TGTGCCAGCAGCGATGGACTAGCGGGAGAGATTGATACGCAGTATTTT. This encodes CASSDGLAGEIDTQYF.

The chain employs TRBV29-1 and TRBJ1-4; the D gene is possibly TRBD1 (5 bases). CDR1 and CDR2 (germline): SQVTM, ANQGSEA. Trimming left V 7 bases short and J 7 bases short, with 13 bases between. The CDR3 is made up of 12 amino acids. The CDR3 spells CSAGTAAEKLFF. The DNA of the CDR3 is TGCAGCGCAGGGACTGCGGCTGAAAAACTGTTTTTT.

This clone was detected once. Other DNA sequences in this sample translate to the same CDR3. The J gene is TRBJ1-5, the V gene TRBV18; 10 nucleotides match TRBD1. The germline gives CDR1 KGHSH, CDR2 LQKENI. The CDR3 consists of 15 residues. J was trimmed by 3 bases and V by 1 base; bases with no gene match: 0. CDR3 DNA sequence: TGTGCCAGCTCACCACGACAGGGGGCCAATCAGCCCCAGCATTTT. Protein: CASSPRQGANQPQHF.

V and J are TRBV15 and TRBJ1-4; D not certain. The CDR3 sequence is 13 residues long. Germline CDR1 is LNHNV and CDR2 is YYDKDF (reference sequence). V was cut by 4 bases and J by 1 base, with 4 bases left in between. The CDR3 region is CATSIRTNEKLFF. CDR3 nucleotide sequence: TGTGCCACCAGCATCCGAACTAATGAAAAACTGTTTTTT.

The chain couples TRBV5-4 to TRBJ1-2; unclear D gene. The CDR3 spans 15 residues. In germline, CDR1 is SGHNT, CDR2 YYREEE (reference sequence). V lost 0 bases to trimming and J lost 3 bases, with 12 bases between them. CDR3 loop: CASSLEGGTDYGYTF. The CDR3, as DNA: TGTGCCAGCAGCTTGGAAGGAGGAACGGACTATGGCTACACCTTC.

The chain employs TRBV4-2 and TRBJ1-4; D gene uncertain. The CDR3 sequence is 14 residues long. V was cut by 0 bases and J by 14 bases, with 16 bases left in between. CDR1 is LGHNA and CDR2 is YNFKEQ in the germline V gene. The CDR3 here is CASSQEAGNGILFF. CDR3 in DNA: TGTGCCAGCAGCCAAGAGGCGGGGAATGGTATTCTGTTTTTT.

The rearrangement links TRBV18 to TRBJ1-4; 8 positions match TRBD1. Germline trimming cut 3 bases from V and 0 bases from J; bases unmatched to any gene: 9. From germline, CDR1 is KGHSH and CDR2 LQKENI. CDR3 length equals 18 residues. This CDR3 is CASSPLDRGLATNEKLFF. CDR3 bases: TGTGCCAGCTCACCCCTAGACAGGGGACTGGCAACTAATGAAAAACTGTTTTTT.

CDR3 in amino acids: CASSSTGQEQKLFF. CDR3 DNA sequence: TGTGCCAGCAGCTCGACAGGACAGGAACAAAAACTGTTTTTT. This chain connects TRBV7-9 to TRBJ1-4; 7 positions agree with TRBD1. This CDR3 contains 14 residues. In germline, CDR1 is SEHNR, CDR2 FQNEAQ (reference sequence). V was clipped by 4 bases and J by 9 bases; unmatched bases: 8.

Written as DNA, the CDR3 is TGTGCCAGCAGTTTCCCCCTAGCGGGAGGAAGCTCCTACAATGAGCAGTTCTTC. Encoded protein: CASSFPLAGGSSYNEQFF. The chain joins TRBV28 to TRBJ2-1; 11 nucleotides line up with TRBD2. This CDR3 has 18 amino acids. Germline V CDR1 and CDR2: MDHEN, SYDVKM. After removal of 3 bases from V and 0 bases from J, the junction contained 7 bases not matched to a gene.

The table lists this clone with a few counts. Additional DNA sequences in this sample encode the identical CDR3. CDR3 protein: CASSYGLAGQQETQYF. Written as DNA, the CDR3 is TGTGCCAGCAGCTATGGACTAGCGGGGCAACAAGAGACCCAGTACTTC. The chain links TRBV7-9 to TRBJ2-5, with 12 nucleotides matching TRBD2. In germline, CDR1 is SEHNR, CDR2 FQNEAQ (reference sequence). V shed 4 bases and J 2 bases; nucleotides not matched to a gene: 5. The CDR3 runs to 16 residues.

The chain couples TRBV7-9 to TRBJ2-3; D is unresolved. This CDR3 is 15 amino acids long. Germline V gene data show CDR1 as SEHNR and CDR2 as FQNEAQ (reference sequence). V gave up 5 bases and J gave up 2 bases, with 14 bases separating them. CDR3 region: CASSPALGSTDTQYF. As DNA, the CDR3 is TGTGCCAGCAGCCCCGCCCTCGGGTCCACAGATACGCAGTATTTT.

This chain links TRBV27 with TRBJ2-3, with 10 bases fitting TRBD2. V dropped 8 bases and J dropped 2; count of bases not matched to a gene: 7. Germline V CDR1 and CDR2: MNHEY, SMNVEV (reference sequence). The CDR3 loop spans 15 amino acids. Here the CDR3 reads CASRGLAVSTDTQYF. The CDR3 bases are TGTGCCAGCCGAGGACTAGCGGTTTCCACAGATACGCAGTATTTT.

The gene calls are TRBV7-9 and TRBJ2-5, with D unresolved. TRBJ2-7 explains the end of the DNA better; the J call may be wrong. In germline, CDR1 is SEHNR, CDR2 FQNEAQ (reference sequence). This CDR3 contains 11 residues. The CDR3 sequence: CASSPGYEQYF. In DNA form, the CDR3 reads TGTGCCAGCAGCCCCGGGTACGAGCAGTACTTC.

The chain has TRBV5-6 and TRBJ2-7; 7 bases match TRBD1. Germline V gene lookup returns CDR1 SGHDT and CDR2 YYEEEE. The length of the CDR3 is 15 residues. Trimming removed 0 bases from V and 2 bases from J; junction bases left unmatched: 5. CDR3 residues: CASSLGNRGTYEQYF. Written as DNA, the CDR3 is TGTGCCAGCAGCTTGGGAAACAGGGGAACCTACGAGCAGTACTTC.

The rearrangement uses TRBV19 and TRBJ1-5; tentative D call: TRBD1 (5 bases). This CDR3 comprises 16 residues. V lost 0 bases and J lost 6, with 15 bases in between. CDR1 is LNHDA, CDR2 SQIVND, per germline (reference sequence). As DNA, the CDR3 is TGTGCCAGTAGTATAGATGTCAGGGTAGGCGGTCAGCCCCAGCATTTT. It yields the protein CASSIDVRVGGQPQHF.

V and J are TRBV18 and TRBJ2-1, with TRBD2 matching over 7 bases. The germline gives CDR1 KGHSH, CDR2 LQKENI. The CDR3 length is 13 residues. Germline trimming cut 3 bases from V and 9 bases from J; bases unmatched to any gene: 5. This CDR3 reads CASSPVGGGEQFF. DNA for the CDR3: TGTGCCAGCTCACCGGTGGGGGGGGGTGAGCAGTTCTTC.

The chain combines TRBV29-1 with TRBJ1-1; no definite D call. V gave up 4 bases and J gave up 3 bases, with 3 bases separating them. This CDR3 region has 10 residues. Germline values: CDR1 SQVTM, CDR2 ANQGSEA. The CDR3 bases are TGCAGCGTTGGCGACACTGAAGCTTTCTTT. Its protein is CSVGDTEAFF.

The chain recombines TRBV14 with TRBJ1-2, with unresolved D. Trimming pared 2 bases from V and 2 bases from J, leaving 6 bases between. The CDR3 spans 13 residues. CDR1 is SGHDN and CDR2 is FVKESK in the germline V gene. This CDR3 reads CASSQSENYGYTF. The CDR3 bases are TGTGCCAGCAGCCAAAGCGAGAACTATGGCTACACCTTC.

The genes are TRBV28 and TRBJ2-7, with 8 bases matching TRBD2. Trimming took 5 bases from V and 5 from J; bases not matched to a gene: 14. Germline V gene sequence: CDR1 MDHEN, CDR2 SYDVKM. The length of the CDR3 is 16 residues. The CDR3: CASSGSGTPRSHEQYF. CDR3 DNA: TGTGCCAGCAGTGGTAGCGGGACGCCCCGGTCCCACGAGCAGTACTTC.

This clone has a handful of counts. The chain uses TRBV28 and TRBJ2-7, with TRBD2 identical over 8 bases. V trimming: 4 bases; J trimming: 7 bases; junction bases outside the gene matches: 3. Germline CDR1 reads MDHEN; CDR2 reads SYDVKM. The length of the CDR3 is 12 residues. The CDR3 loop is CASSSQRGEQYF. In nucleotides, the CDR3 is TGTGCCAGCAGTTCCCAGCGGGGGGAGCAGTACTTC.

The chain has TRBV29-1 and TRBJ2-5, with a tentative D call TRBD1 (6 bases). Trimming left V 4 bases short and J 5 bases short, with 14 bases between. The germline gives CDR1 SQVTM, CDR2 ANQGSEA. This CDR3 has 13 residues. The CDR3 DNA reads TGCAGCGTTGTAGCAGGGGTAGTGGAGACCCAGTACTTC. Translating gives CSVVAGVVETQYF.

The rearrangement joins TRBV5-1 to TRBJ2-5; D remains unclear. V was shortened by 2 bases and J by 1 base, with 9 bases between the two germline ends. The germline CDR1 and CDR2 sequences are SGHRS and YFSETQ. The CDR3 sequence is 14 residues long. CDR3 residues: CASSLSQPQETQYF. The CDR3 DNA reads TGCGCCAGCAGCTTATCACAGCCCCAAGAGACCCAGTACTTC.

V usage is TRBV9 and J usage is TRBJ2-2, with D unclear. Germline V gene sequence: CDR1 SGDLS, CDR2 YYNGEE. Trimming took off 5 bases at V and 4 bases at J, with 12 bases between the two ends. The CDR3 totals 14 residues. CDR3 bases: TGTGCCAGCAGAGCCGGGTCCGGCACCGGGGAGCTGTTTTTT. This encodes CASRAGSGTGELFF.